Below, one T cell receptor (beta chain) is given with its context. Original data processing: Estimation of nucleated cell counts was performed using reference gene primer amplification. The assay was immunoSEQ multiplex PCR, and TCRdb's table has in-frame clones only and misses some. V, J and clone size reflect that table, while D and trimming were determined from the DNA. The sample lists about 68,000 clones, roughly 84% occurring once. This specimen comes from a study of blood T cell repertoires in COVID-19. Study overall: The samples span acute and convalescent COVID-19 from the United States, Italy and Spain. From T cells, B-cell-depleted T cells, or PBMCs came the material, which was cDNA or gDNA.

The receptor comes from a man aged 50 to 60 with active COVID-19. The sample was peripheral blood.

Written as DNA, the CDR3 is TGTGCCAGCAGCCTTCAGGGGTCTGGGGCCAACGTCCTGACTTTC. Translation gives CASSLQGSGANVLTF. V gene TRBV9 combines with J gene TRBJ2-6; tentative D call: TRBD1 (6 bases). The V end lost 4 bases, the J end lost 1 base, and 9 bases lay between the germline ends. This CDR3 comprises 15 residues. Germline CDR1 reads SGDLS; CDR2 reads YYNGEE.